This T cell receptor (beta chain) was recovered during a study of blood T cell repertoires in COVID-19. As for the study in general: COVID-19 samples, acute and convalescent, were from the United States, Italy and Spain. From T cells, B-cell-depleted T cells, or PBMCs came the material, which was cDNA or gDNA.

Per the germline V gene, CDR1 is SGHNT and CDR2 is YYREEE (reference sequence). The CDR3 has 11 amino acids. Trimming shortened V by 3 bases and J by 3 bases, and 4 bases separated the two germline ends. Authors' data handling: Amplified reference gene primers provided the basis for estimating nucleated cell counts. Assay: immunoSEQ multiplex PCR; the TCRdb copy retains only in-frame clones and omits some. V, J and clone size reflect that table, while D and trimming were determined from the DNA. The sample carries 200,000 or so clones, approximately 84% recorded once. The chain is built from TRBV5-4 and TRBJ2-7, with D unresolved. The sample comprised peripheral blood. The TCR sequence derives from a human donor with acute or convalescent COVID-19. The donor label of this sample is uncertain. The CDR3 reads CASSSSYEQYF. As DNA, the CDR3 is TGTGCCAGCAGCTCTAGCTACGAGCAGTACTTC. Looking up the rest from reference TRBV5-4 and TRBJ2-7 gives the full variable domain: ETGVTQSPTHLIKTRGQQVTLRCSSQSGHNTVSWYQQALGQGPQFIFQYYREEENGRGNFPPRFSGLQFPNYSSELNVNALELDDSALYLCASSSSYEQYFGPGTRLTVT.